This T cell receptor (beta chain) was sequenced in a study of CD8 T cells in ankylosing spondylitis. General observations from the study: There was a TCR beta motif, made of several highly homologous variants, that appeared characteristic of ankylosing spondylitis blood.

Scientists made TCR beta libraries using quantitative 5'-RACE with molecular barcodes. TCRdb itself ran the 5' RACE reads through MiXCR, one entry per CDR3 protein. The sample consists of about 280,000 distinct CDR3 sequences, about 20% of them appearing once. Germline-derived CDR1 and CDR2 are SGHRS and YFSETQ. Trimming left V 5 bases short and J 1 base short, with 12 bases between. This CDR3 comprises 14 residues. As for this clonotype: Its antigen is as yet unknown.

This clonotype was sampled from a male donor with ankylosing spondylitis or in good health (not recorded which). The chain uses TRBV5-1 and TRBJ1-2; D ambiguous. The sample comprised blood, either unsorted or a sorted T cell fraction (not recorded which). The CDR3 coding sequence is TGCGCCAGCAGGCCCCCTGAAGTTAACTATGGCTACACCTTC. This encodes CASRPPEVNYGYTF.